This is a list of T cell receptor beta chains from one sample in a study of shared clonotypes between healthy human individuals. Assay: immunoSEQ multiplex PCR; the TCRdb copy retains only in-frame clones and omits some. Of a few million clones in the sample, more than 85% were seen once. Material for sequencing was naive CD4+ T cells from PBMCs. The receptors shown here come from a man younger than 35 in good health. Some clones in this sample may be carry-over from other donors' samples. The CDR3 runs from the conserved cysteine through the conserved F or W. The D gene is left open where the match is weak. Some rows mark clone size as missing; the rest say once, few, many or name a class of expanded clone.

V	D	J	size	CDR3	DNA
TRBV29-1	.	TRBJ2-7	.	CSAQSGLRAEQYF	TGCAGCGCCCAATCCGGATTACGCGCCGAGCAGTACTTC
TRBV4-2	.	TRBJ2-1	few	CASSPGTTRGDEQFF	TGTGCCAGCAGCCCCGGGACCACCAGGGGGGATGAGCAGTTCTTC
TRBV4-2	TRBD2	TRBJ2-1	.	CASSQDLSAGGFF	TGTGCCAGCAGCCAAGACCTATCAGCGGGAGGGTTCTTC
TRBV29-1	.	TRBJ2-7	.	CSVEDTLEGGRDEQYF	TGCAGCGTTGAAGACACCCTGGAGGGGGGCCGGGACGAGCAGTACTTC
TRBV4-3	TRBD2	TRBJ2-6	.	CASSQVGGRPSGANVLTF	TGCGCCAGCAGCCAAGTGGGCGGGAGGCCCTCTGGGGCCAACGTCCTGACTTTC
TRBV29-1	.	TRBJ2-2	.	CSVERQTGTGELFF	TGCAGCGTTGAGAGGCAAACAGGGACCGGGGAGCTGTTTTTT
TRBV9	TRBD1	TRBJ1-1	.	CASSVGDRANTEAFF	TGTGCCAGCAGCGTAGGGGACAGGGCGAACACTGAAGCTTTCTTT
TRBV2	.	TRBJ1-5	few	CASSGTANQPQHF	TGTGCCAGCAGTGGGACGGCAAATCAGCCCCAGCATTTT
TRBV11-2	.	TRBJ1-3	.	CASSLDWIAGNTIYF	TGTGCCAGCAGCTTAGATTGGATTGCTGGAAACACCATATATTTT
TRBV27	TRBD2	TRBJ2-1	.	CASSLAGGPRGEQFF	TGTGCCAGCAGTTTGGCGGGAGGGCCGCGTGGAGAGCAGTTCTTC
TRBV9	.	TRBJ2-2	.	CASSVMTVTGELFF	TGTGCCAGCAGCGTCATGACCGTCACCGGGGAGCTGTTTTTT
TRBV11-1	.	TRBJ2-3	.	CASSLGGRRFASTDTQYF	TGTGCCAGCAGCTTAGGAGGGCGGCGATTTGCTAGCACAGATACGCAGTATTTT
TRBV18	TRBD2	TRBJ2-2	.	CASSPTGPTSGSTGELFF	TGTGCCAGCTCACCAACGGGTCCGACTAGCGGGAGCACCGGGGAGCTGTTTTTT
TRBV5-1	TRBD1	TRBJ2-4	.	CASSPQGTVNIQYF	TGCGCCAGCAGCCCCCAAGGGACAGTAAACATTCAGTACTTC
TRBV7-9	.	TRBJ1-4	.	CASSLTPDASKLFF	TGTGCCAGCAGCTTGACACCTGACGCCTCAAAACTGTTTTTT
TRBV30	.	TRBJ2-2	once	CAWRRDLNTGELFF	TGTGCCTGGAGGAGGGACTTGAACACCGGGGAGCTGTTTTTT
TRBV7-6	TRBD2	TRBJ2-1	.	CASSPSTSGSLGNEQFF	TGTGCCAGCAGCCCCTCGACTAGCGGGTCATTGGGAAATGAGCAGTTCTTC
TRBV7-3	.	TRBJ2-2	.	CASSLTREYTGELFF	TGTGCCAGCAGCTTAACCCGGGAGTACACCGGGGAGCTGTTTTTT
TRBV7-2	.	TRBJ1-1	.	CASSLVRSMNTEAFF	TGTGCCAGCAGCTTAGTGAGAAGTATGAACACTGAAGCTTTCTTT
TRBV27	TRBD1	TRBJ2-7	.	CASSPRQGGAEQYF	TGTGCCAGCAGTCCGCGACAGGGGGGAGCCGAGCAGTACTTC
TRBV15	TRBD1	TRBJ2-2	.	CATSRGDSPTGELFF	TGTGCCACCAGCAGAGGGGACAGCCCCACCGGGGAGCTGTTTTTT
TRBV5-1	.	TRBJ1-1	.	CASSLERGNTEAFF	TGCGCCAGCAGCTTGGAGAGGGGGAACACTGAAGCTTTCTTT
TRBV2	TRBD1	TRBJ1-5	.	CASSEVSAGGGSSQHF	TGTGCCAGCAGTGAAGTCTCTGCAGGGGGAGGGTCGTCCCAGCATTTT
TRBV19	.	TRBJ2-3	once	CATVDRTLTDTQYF	TGTGCCACTGTGGACAGAACCCTCACAGATACGCAGTATTTT
TRBV6-1	.	TRBJ2-7	.	CASMKGTDASYEQYF	TGTGCCAGCATGAAAGGAACAGACGCCTCCTACGAGCAGTACTTC
TRBV11-2	.	TRBJ1-3	.	CASSLILASGNTIYF	TGTGCCAGCAGCTTAATATTGGCGTCTGGAAACACCATATATTTT
TRBV18	.	TRBJ2-7	.	CASSPLQGAYEQYF	TGTGCCAGCTCCCCCCTCCAGGGCGCCTACGAGCAGTACTTC
TRBV15	.	TRBJ1-2	.	CATSSTGFHGYTF	TGTGCCACCAGCAGTACAGGTTTCCATGGCTACACCTTC
TRBV6-6	.	TRBJ1-3	.	CASSLQNSGNTIYF	TGTGCCAGCAGTTTACAGAATTCTGGAAACACCATATATTTT
TRBV6-1	.	TRBJ2-5	.	CASSAGHPKVETQYF	TGTGCCAGCAGTGCGGGACACCCGAAAGTGGAGACCCAGTACTTC
TRBV19	.	TRBJ1-1	.	CASSSSGTANTEAFF	TGTGCCAGTAGTTCCTCCGGGACGGCGAACACTGAAGCTTTCTTT
TRBV18	.	TRBJ2-4	.	CASSLTRASADIQYF	TGTGCCAGCTCACTAACCAGGGCGAGTGCGGACATTCAGTACTTC
TRBV7-2	TRBD2	TRBJ2-5	.	CASSLSKGLGSLTRETQYF	TGTGCCAGCAGCCTTAGTAAGGGACTAGGGAGCCTAACCCGGGAGACCCAGTACTTC
TRBV4-3	TRBD2	TRBJ2-2	.	CASSQRTSGRAGELFF	TGCGCCAGCAGCCAACGGACTAGCGGGAGGGCCGGGGAGCTGTTTTTT
TRBV28	.	TRBJ1-4	.	CASRLGRANEKLFF	TGTGCCAGCAGGCTCGGACGGGCTAATGAAAAACTGTTTTTT
TRBV27	.	TRBJ1-5	.	CASSAQGSNQPQHF	TGTGCCAGCAGCGCGCAGGGAAGCAATCAGCCCCAGCATTTT
TRBV4-2	TRBD2	TRBJ2-5	.	CASSQGLAGRFEETQYF	TGTGCCAGCAGCCAGGGACTAGCGGGAAGGTTCGAAGAGACCCAGTACTTC
TRBV7-6	.	TRBJ2-1	.	CASSPRQETNEQFF	TGTGCCAGCAGCCCCCGACAGGAGACCAATGAGCAGTTCTTC
TRBV19	TRBD2	TRBJ2-7	.	CASSIFGAGGATYEQYF	TGTGCCAGTAGTATATTTGGAGCGGGAGGTGCTACCTACGAGCAGTACTTC
TRBV7-9	TRBD1	TRBJ2-3	.	CASSSGTANTDTQYF	TGTGCCAGCAGCTCCGGGACAGCTAACACAGATACGCAGTATTTT
TRBV7-3	TRBD2	TRBJ2-1	.	CASSRGTSGISEQFF	TGTGCCAGCAGCCGTGGGACTAGCGGGATTAGCGAGCAGTTCTTC
TRBV28	.	TRBJ1-3	.	CASSLNRVNSGNTIYF	TGTGCCAGCAGTTTAAACAGGGTCAACTCTGGAAACACCATATATTTT
TRBV28	.	TRBJ2-6	.	CASVRASSGANVLTF	TGTGCCAGCGTCCGGGCCAGCTCTGGGGCCAACGTCCTGACTTTC
TRBV4-1	.	TRBJ1-5	few	CASSQPSGTDRGPQHF	TGCGCCAGCAGCCAACCAAGCGGGACTGATCGAGGGCCCCAGCATTTT
TRBV29-1	.	TRBJ2-7	.	CSVDGGGEQYF	TGCAGCGTTGATGGGGGAGGCGAGCAGTACTTC
TRBV7-9	TRBD1	TRBJ1-5	.	CASSPGGGRRPQHF	TGTGCCAGCAGCCCAGGGGGGGGACGACGTCCCCAGCATTTT
TRBV6-1	TRBD1	TRBJ1-5	.	CASRVRQGNQPQHF	TGTGCCAGCAGGGTACGACAGGGGAATCAGCCCCAGCATTTT
TRBV7-3	.	TRBJ1-1	.	CASSLQPGQGEAFF	TGTGCCAGCAGCCTTCAACCCGGGCAAGGTGAAGCTTTCTTT
TRBV5-8	.	TRBJ1-3	.	CASSFAGFSGNTIYF	TGTGCCAGCAGCTTCGCAGGTTTCTCTGGAAACACCATATATTTT